The 15 T cell receptor beta chains given below trace back to one sample, sequenced in a study of shared clonotypes between healthy human individuals. Libraries were prepared by immunoSEQ multiplex PCR; TCRdb keeps only in-frame clonotypes and omits some of them. The data show more than 2 million clones, 90% to 95% seen once. Input material: naive CD4+ T cells sorted from blood. Subset given: CD45RA+ positively selected. Receptor source: a man between 18 and 35 years old in good health.

Only one count was recorded for this clone. V and J are TRBV18 and TRBJ2-7, with 8 bases that match TRBD1. V was pared by 0 bases and J by 4 bases, with 5 bases of the junction left unmatched. CDR1 is KGHSH, CDR2 LQKENI, per germline. The CDR3 has 15 residues. CDR3 bases: TGTGCCAGCTCACCACCGACAGGGGCTATTTACGAGCAGTACTTC. Protein sequence: CASSPPTGAIYEQYF. Variable domain in full (rest from reference TRBV18 and TRBJ2-7): NAGVMQNPRHLVRRRGQEARLRCSPMKGHSHVYWYRQLPEEGLKFMVYLQKENIIDESGMPKERFSAEFPKEGPSILRIQQVVRGDSAAYFCASSPPTGAIYEQYFGPGTRLTVT.

This sequence joins TRBV6-1 and TRBJ2-7; a weak D match, TRBD1 (5 bases). The length of the CDR3 is 12 residues. V lost 8 bases, J lost 3 bases, and 11 bases lay in between. Germline-derived CDR1 and CDR2 are MNHNS and SASEGT. CDR3 in amino acids: CASDSDSYEQYF. The CDR3 nucleotides read TGTGCCAGCGATTCCGACAGCTACGAGCAGTACTTC.

This chain links TRBV10-1 with TRBJ2-7, with 8 positions matching TRBD1. V was pared by 6 bases and J by 4 bases, with 5 bases of the junction left unmatched. The CDR3 has 13 amino acids. From germline, CDR1 is WNHNN and CDR2 SYGVQD (reference sequence). The CDR3 is CASSVDREYEQYF. CDR3 coding DNA: TGCGCCAGCAGCGTGGACAGGGAATACGAGCAGTACTTC.

CDR3 in DNA: TGTGCCAGCAGCCCAGGGCTAGCGGGTCTAACCTACGAGCAGTACTTC. Encoded protein: CASSPGLAGLTYEQYF. V and J are TRBV27 and TRBJ2-7; 8 bases agree with TRBD2. The CDR3 contains 16 residues. Losses at the gene ends were 6 bases for V and 2 bases for J; bases not matched to a gene: 12. Per germline, CDR1 MNHEY and CDR2 SMNVEV (reference sequence).

The rearrangement joins TRBV7-9 to TRBJ1-6; no clear D gene. Germline CDR1 is SEHNR and CDR2 is FQNEAQ (reference sequence). The V gene lost 5 bases and the J gene lost 1 base, with 9 bases spanning the gap. This CDR3 has 15 amino acids. As DNA, the CDR3 is TGTGCCAGCAGCCCCGGGCCGTCCTATAATTCACCCCTCCACTTT. Translating it yields CASSPGPSYNSPLHF.

The chain employs TRBV10-1 and TRBJ2-7, with 12 bases lining up with TRBD1. V was pared by 4 bases and J by 6 bases, with 7 bases of the junction left unmatched. The CDR3 consists of 15 residues. Germline loops: CDR1 WNHNN, CDR2 SYGVQD (reference sequence). The CDR3 spells CASSGAGTGGGEQYF. The CDR3 DNA is TGCGCCAGCAGTGGCGCCGGGACAGGGGGCGGCGAGCAGTACTTC.

J is TRBJ2-5 and V is TRBV4-1; perhaps D is TRBD1 or TRBD2 (5 bases each). The germline V and J ends were trimmed by 1 base and 5 bases, with 14 bases remaining between them. There are 15 residues in the CDR3. The V gene's germline CDR1 is MGHRA and CDR2 YSYEKL. CDR3 protein: CASSQVPGSRETQYF. The CDR3 DNA reads as TGCGCCAGCAGCCAAGTACCAGGGAGTCGGGAGACCCAGTACTTC.

The rearrangement links TRBV4-3 to TRBJ2-7; possible D gene TRBD2, 5 bases. Per the germline V gene, CDR1 is LGHNA and CDR2 is YSLEER. This CDR3 contains 14 residues. V was shortened by 1 base and J by 5 bases, with 12 bases between the two germline ends. The CDR3 sequence: CASSQGLGSNEQYF. Here the CDR3 DNA reads TGCGCCAGCAGCCAAGGGTTAGGGAGCAACGAGCAGTACTTC.

The chain carries TRBV28 and TRBJ1-2, with TRBD1 as a possible D gene (5 bases). The V gene's germline CDR1 is MDHEN and CDR2 SYDVKM. The CDR3 has 15 residues. V lost 6 bases and J 5 bases, leaving 19 bases between the germline ends. CDR3 coding DNA: TGTGCCAGCAGCCCAACAGCAGGGAGACGTTATGGCTACACCTTC. Encoded protein: CASSPTAGRRYGYTF.

This sequence joins TRBV28 and TRBJ1-2; D possibly corresponds to TRBD1 (6 bases). Trimming took off 4 bases at V and 5 bases at J, with 8 bases between the two ends. The CDR3 runs to 12 residues. Looked up from germline, CDR1 is MDHEN and CDR2 is SYDVKM. The CDR3 coding sequence is TGTGCCAGCAGTTACAGGGTTTATGGCTACACCTTC. Translation: CASSYRVYGYTF.

This chain joins TRBV28 and TRBJ1-1; 10 bases line up with TRBD1. The J segment lost 3 bases and the V segment lost 0 bases, leaving 4 bases of the junction unmatched. From germline, CDR1 is MDHEN and CDR2 SYDVKM. The CDR3 is 16 amino acids. The CDR3 here is CASSLWGQGPYTEAFF. The CDR3 DNA reads TGTGCCAGCAGTTTATGGGGACAGGGGCCCTACACTGAAGCTTTCTTT.

This CDR3 reads CASSEVGTAPYGYTF. The CDR3 bases are TGTGCCAGCAGTGAAGTTGGGACAGCCCCTTATGGCTACACCTTC. The chain has TRBV6-1 and TRBJ1-2, with 7 positions matching TRBD1. The CDR3 totals 15 residues. The germline CDR1 and CDR2 sequences are MNHNS and SASEGT. The V segment lost 1 base and the J segment 5 bases; nucleotides outside the gene matches: 7.

The rearrangement joins TRBV5-4 to TRBJ2-5; 8 bases fit TRBD2. The V gene end was trimmed by 4 bases and the J gene end by 5 bases; junction bases not matched to a gene: 7. The CDR3 consists of 14 residues. Germline loops: CDR1 SGHNT, CDR2 YYREEE (reference sequence). CDR3 coding DNA: TGTGCCAGCAGCCCCGGGACTAGTTGGGAGACCCAGTACTTC. Its protein product is CASSPGTSWETQYF.

V usage is TRBV28 and J usage is TRBJ1-6; tentatively, D is TRBD1 (6 bases). The germline gives CDR1 MDHEN, CDR2 SYDVKM. The V end lost 6 bases, the J end lost 7 bases, and 16 bases lay between the germline ends. The CDR3 totals 15 residues. The CDR3 sequence: CASSLRTDLNSPLHF. DNA of the CDR3: TGTGCCAGCAGCTTAAGGACAGACTTAAATTCACCCCTCCACTTT.

Notes on this clone: The same CDR3 can be traced to other DNA sequences in this sample. The chain links TRBV2 to TRBJ1-1; D is unclear. CDR1 is SNHLY and CDR2 is FYNNEI in the germline V gene. V dropped 0 bases and J dropped 1 base, with 6 bases sitting between them. This CDR3 comprises 14 residues. Written as DNA, the CDR3 is TGTGCCAGCAGTGAAGCTGGAGGGAACACTGAAGCTTTCTTT. Amino acid sequence: CASSEAGGNTEAFF.